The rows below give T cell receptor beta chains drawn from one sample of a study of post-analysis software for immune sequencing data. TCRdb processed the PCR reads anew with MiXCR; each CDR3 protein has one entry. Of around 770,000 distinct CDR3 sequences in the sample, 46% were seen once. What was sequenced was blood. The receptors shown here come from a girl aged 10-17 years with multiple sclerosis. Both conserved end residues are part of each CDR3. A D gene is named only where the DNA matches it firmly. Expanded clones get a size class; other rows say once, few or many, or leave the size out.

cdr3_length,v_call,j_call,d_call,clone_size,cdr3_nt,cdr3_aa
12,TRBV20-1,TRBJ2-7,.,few,TGCAGTGCTACCGGGACTGCGTACGAGCAGTACTTC,CSATGTAYEQYF
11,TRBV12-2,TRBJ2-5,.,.,TGTGCAAGTCGCCCTACCTGGGAGCAGTACTTC,CASRPTWEQYF
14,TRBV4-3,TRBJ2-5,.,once,TGCGCCAGCAGCCAAGATCCCAGGGGCGAGACCCAGTACTTC,CASSQDPRGETQYF
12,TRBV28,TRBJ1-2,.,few,TGTGCCAGCGCGGACAGAAGCTATGGCTACACCTTC,CASADRSYGYTF
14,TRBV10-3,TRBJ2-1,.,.,TGTGCCATCAGTGACCCAGCGGAGTACAATGAGCAGTTCTTC,CAISDPAEYNEQFF
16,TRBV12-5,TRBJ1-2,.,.,TGTGCTAGTGGTTTGGTCCCGGACGGTGAACTACATGGCTACACCTTC,CASGLVPDGELHGYTF
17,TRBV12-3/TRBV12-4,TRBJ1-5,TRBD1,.,TGTGCCAGCAGTTTATGGACAGGCGGGAATAGCAATCAGCCCCAGCATTTT,CASSLWTGGNSNQPQHF
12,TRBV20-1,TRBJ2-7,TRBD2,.,TGCAGTGCTCCCTGGGAGGGGTACGAGCAGTACTTC,CSAPWEGYEQYF
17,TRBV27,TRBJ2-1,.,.,TGTGCCAGCAGTTCCCCATCCCTCCGGGAGACCTACAATGAGCAGTTCTTC,CASSSPSLRETYNEQFF
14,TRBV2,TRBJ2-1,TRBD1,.,TGTGCCAGCAGTGACTGGACAGGGAGAGGTGAGCAGTTCTTC,CASSDWTGRGEQFF
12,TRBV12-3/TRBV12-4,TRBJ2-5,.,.,TGTGCCAGCAGTTTCGGGGAAGAGGCCCAGTACTTC,CASSFGEEAQYF
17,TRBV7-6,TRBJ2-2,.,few,TGTGCCAGCAGCCCGAAACCCCCTCCAGGGAACACCGGGGAGCTGTTTTTT,CASSPKPPPGNTGELFF
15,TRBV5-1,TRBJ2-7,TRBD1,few,TGCGCCAGCAGCTTGACCAACTCACAGGGGGGAGAGCAGTACTTC,CASSLTNSQGGEQYF
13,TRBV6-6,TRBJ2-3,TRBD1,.,TGTGCCGGCAGTCGACAGGGGGCAGATACGCAGTATTTT,CAGSRQGADTQYF